This passage covers 5 T cell receptor beta chains from one sample sequenced in a study of blood T cell repertoires in COVID-19. Produced via immunoSEQ multiplex PCR; TCRdb's table is partial and in-frame only. The table has 200,000 to 250,000 clones, 70% to 90% seen once. Sequencing used PBMCs or T cells enriched from blood (not recorded which). The receptors originated from a man aged 30 to 39 who had recovered from COVID-19.

V is TRBV14 and J is TRBJ2-2; D is unclear. The CDR3 loop spans 14 amino acids. Germline CDR1 and CDR2: SGHDN and FVKESK. The V end was cut by 6 bases, the J end by 5 bases, with 13 bases between. DNA of the CDR3: TGTGCCAGCAGACCACAAGCAGCGACCGGGGAGCTGTTTTTT. Its translation: CASRPQAATGELFF. The full variable domain, with the rest looked up from reference TRBV14 and TRBJ2-2, is EAGVTQFPSHSVIEKGQTVTLRCDPISGHDNLYWYRRVMGKEIKFLLHFVKESKQDESGMPNNRFLAERTGGTYSTLKVQPAELEDSGVYFCASRPQAATGELFFGEGSRLTVL.

A note on this clone: The junction and the germline gene differ at one end; a read error may be behind it. V gene TRBV30 combines with J gene TRBJ1-1; tentatively, D is TRBD1 (5 bases). This CDR3 comprises 12 residues. Germline V gene sequence: CDR1 GTSNPN, CDR2 SVGIG (reference sequence). CDR3 in amino acids: CAWSAGNPEAFF. The CDR3 DNA follows: TGTGCCTGGAGTGCAGGGAACCCTGAAGCTTTCTTT.

The chain carries TRBV28 and TRBJ2-4; D is perhaps TRBD1 (5 bases). This CDR3 contains 15 residues. Per the germline V gene, CDR1 is MDHEN and CDR2 is SYDVKM. The V end lost 4 bases, the J end lost 0 bases, and 10 bases lay between the germline ends. The CDR3 loop is CASSSPQVAKNIQYF. The CDR3 bases are TGTGCCAGCAGTTCCCCACAGGTAGCCAAAAACATTCAGTACTTC.

The chain uses TRBV2 and TRBJ1-5; 7 positions match TRBD1. Unmatched junction bases numbered 11, after V lost 7 bases and J lost 2 bases. Germline V gives CDR1 SNHLY, CDR2 FYNNEI. The CDR3 consists of 16 residues. DNA for the CDR3: TGTGCCAGCAAAGGGGGCCCAGGAGTCGGCAATCAGCCCCAGCATTTT. Its translation is CASKGGPGVGNQPQHF.

J is TRBJ2-1 and V is TRBV5-1, with TRBD1 matching over 8 bases. This CDR3 region has 14 residues. The junction had 12 bases not matched to a gene; V was cut back by 7 bases and J by 9 bases. Germline CDR1 reads SGHRS; CDR2 reads YFSETQ. The DNA of the CDR3 is TGCGCCAGCGTACAAGTGGACAGGGCGGGTGAGCAGTTCTTC. Residues: CASVQVDRAGEQFF.